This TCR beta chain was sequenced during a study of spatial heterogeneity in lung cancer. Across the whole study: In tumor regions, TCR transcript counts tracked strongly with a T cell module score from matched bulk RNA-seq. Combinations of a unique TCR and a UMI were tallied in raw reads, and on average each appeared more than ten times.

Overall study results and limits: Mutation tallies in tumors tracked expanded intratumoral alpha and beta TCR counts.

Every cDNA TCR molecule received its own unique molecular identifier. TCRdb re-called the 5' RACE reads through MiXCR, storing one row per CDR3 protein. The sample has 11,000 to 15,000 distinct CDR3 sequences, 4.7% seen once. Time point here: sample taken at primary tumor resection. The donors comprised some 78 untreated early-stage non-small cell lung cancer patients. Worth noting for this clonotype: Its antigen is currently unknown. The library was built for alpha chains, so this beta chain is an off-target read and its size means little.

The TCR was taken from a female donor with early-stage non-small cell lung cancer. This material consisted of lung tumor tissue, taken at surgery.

The CDR3 DNA is TGTGCCAGCTCACCGATCTTACAGGGCTACCAAGAGACCCAGTACTTC. It translates to CASSPILQGYQETQYF. The gene calls are TRBV18 and TRBJ2-5; maybe TRBD1 (6 bases). This CDR3 contains 16 residues. In germline, CDR1 is KGHSH, CDR2 LQKENI. Trimming pared 3 bases from V and 0 bases from J, leaving 14 bases between.